The 23 T cell receptor beta chains in this list originate from one sample, sequenced in a study of OX40 agonist ivuxolimab in advanced cancers. Using immunoSEQ multiplex PCR, the repertoire was profiled, and TCRdb retains in-frame clones only, with some absent. Of under 25,000 clones detected, around 79% appear once; the ten largest clones hold around 34%. The sequences come from CD4+ or CD8+ T cells sorted from blood, collected in a trial of the OX40 agonist ivuxolimab. The origin of the receptors is an adult with an advanced solid tumor such as melanoma, head and neck, liver or kidney cancer.

A single count supports this clone. V usage is TRBV19 and J usage is TRBJ1-6; perhaps TRBD1 as D (5 bases). CDR1 and CDR2 (germline): LNHDA, SQIVND (reference sequence). The CDR3 has 15 amino acids. V was clipped by 2 bases and J by 10 bases, with 15 bases between them. The CDR3 sequence: CASSIQVSTASPLHF. CDR3 DNA sequence: TGTGCCAGTAGTATACAGGTTTCGACAGCGTCACCCCTCCACTTT.

The chain carries TRBV29-1 and TRBJ2-7; 7 positions match TRBD2. V trimming: 0 bases; J trimming: 6 bases; junction bases outside the gene matches: 2. CDR3 size: 12 residues. Germline values: CDR1 SQVTM, CDR2 ANQGSEA. The CDR3, as DNA: TGCAGCGTTGAAGATGGGGAGGGCGAGCAGTACTTC. Its protein is CSVEDGEGEQYF.

About this clone: Relative to the germline gene, one junction end is altered; a read error may explain this. The chain employs TRBV6-5 and TRBJ2-4; no firm D call. CDR1 is MNHEY and CDR2 is SVGAGI in the germline V gene. This CDR3 spans 14 amino acids. CDR3 amino acids: CASSDSPQRNIQYF. The CDR3 coding sequence is TGTGCCAGCAGTGACTCGCCTCAAAGAAACATTCAGTACTTC.

The chain carries TRBV9 and TRBJ2-2, with D unclear. In germline, CDR1 is SGDLS, CDR2 YYNGEE. Trimming took 0 bases from V and 6 from J, leaving 9 bases between them. This CDR3 is 14 amino acids long. The DNA of the CDR3 is TGTGCCAGCAGCGTAGGAAATAGTCCCGGGGAGCTGTTTTTT. This encodes CASSVGNSPGELFF.

This chain connects TRBV6-1 to TRBJ1-2; no clear D. There are 15 residues in the CDR3. V lost 5 bases to trimming and J lost 4 bases, with 17 bases between them. Germline V gene sequence: CDR1 MNHNS, CDR2 SASEGT. The CDR3 DNA is TGTGCCAGCAGTCCCAACCGCGTCGGAGGCTATGGCTACACCTTC. Amino acids: CASSPNRVGGYGYTF.

The rearrangement joins TRBV30 to TRBJ2-2; no clear D gene. The germline V gene has CDR1 GTSNPN and CDR2 SVGIG (reference sequence). V dropped 3 bases and J dropped 4 bases, with 9 bases sitting between them. This CDR3 is built from 13 residues. The CDR3 here is CAWRVISTGELFF. The CDR3 DNA sequence: TGTGCCTGGAGGGTGATATCCACCGGGGAGCTGTTTTTT.

The chain couples TRBV9 to TRBJ1-2; D unclear. The germline V gene encodes CDR1 SGDLS and CDR2 YYNGEE. This CDR3 region has 12 residues. Trimming left V 3 bases short and J 5 bases short, with 8 bases between. CDR3 sequence (DNA): TGTGCCAGCAGCGCAAGGCCTTATGGCTACACCTTC. Translating it yields CASSARPYGYTF. The full variable domain, with the rest looked up from reference TRBV9 and TRBJ1-2, is DSGVTQTPKHLITATGQRVTLRCSPRSGDLSVYWYQQSLDQGLQFLIQYYNGEERAKGNILERFSAQQFPDLHSELNLSSLELGDSALYFCASSARPYGYTFGSGTRLTVV.

The chain combines TRBV7-2 with TRBJ2-4; no reliable D call. Per germline, CDR1 SGHTA and CDR2 FQGNSA. CDR3 length equals 14 residues. The V end was cut by 5 bases, the J end by 8 bases, with 16 bases between. CDR3 sequence (DNA): TGTGCCAGCAGCATATCGGCACAGTGGGACATTCAGTACTTC. This codes for CASSISAQWDIQYF.

The rearrangement uses TRBV4-3 and TRBJ1-2; maybe TRBD1 (5 bases). The CDR3 extends over 15 amino acids. Trimming left V 4 bases short and J 7 bases short, with 19 bases between. Per the germline V gene, CDR1 is LGHNA and CDR2 is YSLEER. The CDR3 coding sequence is TGCGCCAGCAGCCCGACCGAGGGGCACGGCGGTGGCTACACCTTC. This translates into CASSPTEGHGGGYTF.

The chain couples TRBV7-8 to TRBJ2-7, with 8 bases lining up with TRBD1. Germline V gives CDR1 SGHVS, CDR2 FQNEAQ. The trim removed 5 bases at V and 4 bases at J, leaving 10 bases unmatched. The CDR3 runs 15 residues. As DNA, the CDR3 is TGTGCCAGCAGCCCAGGACAGGGCTACCTTTACGAGCAGTACTTC. Its translation is CASSPGQGYLYEQYF.

The CDR3 protein is CASSPPVGNEQFF. DNA of the CDR3: TGTGCCAGCAGCCCCCCGGTAGGGAATGAGCAGTTCTTC. This rearrangement joins TRBV11-3 to TRBJ2-1; D gene uncertain. The CDR3 sequence is 13 residues long. Germline V gene data show CDR1 as SGHNT and CDR2 as YENEEA. V lost 5 bases and J 7 bases, leaving 12 bases between the germline ends.

The chain uses TRBV5-1 and TRBJ2-5, with D perhaps being TRBD1 or TRBD2 (6 bases each). The length of the CDR3 is 17 residues. Between the trimmed V and J ends, which lost 4 bases and 0 bases, there was a span of 19 bases. The germline CDR1 and CDR2 sequences are SGHRS and YFSETQ. The CDR3: CASSLLGGQTHQETQYF. The DNA for the CDR3 is TGCGCCAGCAGCCTCCTCGGGGGCCAGACTCACCAAGAGACCCAGTACTTC.

The chain employs TRBV4-1 and TRBJ2-7; D may be TRBD1 (6 bases). Trimming removed 3 bases from V and 2 bases from J, with 14 bases in between. The CDR3 sequence is 15 residues long. CDR1 is MGHRA, CDR2 YSYEKL, per germline. The DNA of the CDR3 is TGCGCCAGCAGCCAGCGCACAGGGCCTACCTACGAGCAGTACTTC. Protein: CASSQRTGPTYEQYF.

The V call is TRBV4-3, the J call TRBJ2-1; TRBD2 is a possible D gene (5 bases). Per germline, CDR1 LGHNA and CDR2 YSLEER. Trimming removed 1 base from V and 7 bases from J, with 11 bases in between. This CDR3 has 14 residues. CDR3 nucleotide sequence: TGCGCCAGCAGCCAAGTCTGGGAGAGGAATGAGCAGTTCTTC. It yields the protein CASSQVWERNEQFF.

The chain links TRBV27 to TRBJ1-4; 10 bases map to TRBD1. This CDR3 comprises 14 residues. The germline CDR1 and CDR2 sequences are MNHEY and SMNVEV (reference sequence). V gave up 4 bases and J gave up 7 bases; unmatched junction bases: 3. The CDR3, as DNA: TGTGCCAGCAGTTCGACAGGGGGCTTTGAAAAACTGTTTTTT. Protein: CASSSTGGFEKLFF.

The rearrangement joins TRBV5-1 to TRBJ1-2; D is ambiguous. Trimming removed 4 bases at V and 5 bases at J, with 9 bases between. The germline V gene encodes CDR1 SGHRS and CDR2 YFSETQ. This CDR3 is built from 12 residues. The CDR3 region is CASSVEKYGYTF. The CDR3 DNA reads as TGCGCCAGCAGCGTTGAAAAGTATGGCTACACCTTC.

This sequence joins TRBV4-1 and TRBJ1-1; tentatively, D is TRBD1 (5 bases). The V gene's germline CDR1 is MGHRA and CDR2 YSYEKL. The V and J ends lost 3 bases and 6 bases respectively, with 5 bases between them. The CDR3 totals 11 residues. The CDR3 spells CASSQGAEAFF. The CDR3 bases are TGCGCCAGCAGCCAGGGGGCTGAAGCTTTCTTT.

V gene TRBV5-1 combines with J gene TRBJ2-2, with D maybe TRBD1 (6 bases). V was clipped by 1 base and J by 5 bases, with 18 bases between them. Germline CDR1 and CDR2: SGHRS and YFSETQ. The CDR3 covers 17 residues. The CDR3 reads CASSLRGTGYRTGELFF. As DNA, the CDR3 is TGCGCCAGCAGCTTGAGGGGAACAGGGTATAGGACCGGGGAGCTGTTTTTT.

This sequence joins TRBV4-3 and TRBJ1-2; D unresolved. V was pared by 3 bases and J by 10 bases, with 12 bases between. The CDR3 is 12 residues long. Germline V lookup: CDR1 LGHNA, CDR2 YSLEER. The CDR3 region is CASSHGEGAYTF. The CDR3 bases are TGCGCCAGCAGCCACGGGGAGGGAGCCTACACCTTC.

The chain links TRBV4-2 to TRBJ1-4, with TRBD1 matching over 7 bases. Per the germline V gene, CDR1 is LGHNA and CDR2 is YNFKEQ. The CDR3 has 15 residues. The V segment lost 1 base and the J segment 6 bases; nucleotides outside the gene matches: 5. CDR3 sequence reads: CASSQAGTADEKLFF. In DNA, the CDR3 is TGTGCCAGCAGCCAAGCCGGGACAGCGGATGAAAAACTGTTTTTT.

There are a few counts of this clone. V and J are TRBV7-2 and TRBJ2-2; tentative D call: TRBD1 (5 bases). The CDR3 loop spans 15 amino acids. The germline V and J ends were trimmed by 4 bases and 2 bases, with 11 bases remaining between them. Germline CDR1 and CDR2: SGHTA and FQGNSA. DNA for the CDR3: TGTGCCAGCAGCTACCGGACACCTAACACCGGGGAGCTGTTTTTT. Its protein product is CASSYRTPNTGELFF.

This clone has a single count. The chain joins TRBV29-1 to TRBJ2-2; D ambiguous. The V gene's germline CDR1 is SQVTM and CDR2 ANQGSEA. Trimming took off 4 bases at V and 2 bases at J, with 8 bases between the two ends. This CDR3 is 13 amino acids long. DNA for the CDR3: TGCAGCGTTGTTCGGATCAACACCGGGGAGCTGTTTTTT. It is translated as CSVVRINTGELFF.

This chain connects TRBV11-2 to TRBJ2-1, with D perhaps matching TRBD2 (7 bases). V was pared by 5 bases and J by 7 bases, with 24 bases between. The CDR3 contains 17 residues. Germline V gives CDR1 SGHAT, CDR2 FQNNGV. CDR3 nucleotide sequence: TGTGCCAGCAGCCACCTGTCTGGTGGGGGGGCAGAGAATGAGCAGTTCTTC. This gives the protein CASSHLSGGGAENEQFF. The complete variable domain, with remaining parts taken from reference TRBV11-2 and TRBJ2-1, reads EAGVAQSPRYKIIEKRQSVAFWCNPISGHATLYWYQQILGQGPKLLIQFQNNGVVDDSQLPKDRFSAERLKGVDSTLKIQPAKLEDSAVYLCASSHLSGGGAENEQFFGPGTRLTVL.